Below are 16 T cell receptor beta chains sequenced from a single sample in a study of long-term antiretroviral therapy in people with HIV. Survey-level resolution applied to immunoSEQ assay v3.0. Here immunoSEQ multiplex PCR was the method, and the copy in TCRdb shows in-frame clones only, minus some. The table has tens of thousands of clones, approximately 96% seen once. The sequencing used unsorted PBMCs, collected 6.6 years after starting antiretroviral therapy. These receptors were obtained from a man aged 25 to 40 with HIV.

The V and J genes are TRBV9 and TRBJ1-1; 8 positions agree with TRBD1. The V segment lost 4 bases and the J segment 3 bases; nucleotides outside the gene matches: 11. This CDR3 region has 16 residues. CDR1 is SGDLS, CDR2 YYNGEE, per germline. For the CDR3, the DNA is TGTGCCAGCAGCATTAACCCGGACAGGGAGTACACTGAAGCTTTCTTT. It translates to CASSINPDREYTEAFF.

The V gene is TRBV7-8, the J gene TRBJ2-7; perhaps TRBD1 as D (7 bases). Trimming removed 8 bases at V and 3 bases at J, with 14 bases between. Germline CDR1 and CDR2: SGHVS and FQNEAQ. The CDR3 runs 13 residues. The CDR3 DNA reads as TGTGCCAGCCGACGCGGGACAGTCTACGAGCAGTACTTC. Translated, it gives CASRRGTVYEQYF.

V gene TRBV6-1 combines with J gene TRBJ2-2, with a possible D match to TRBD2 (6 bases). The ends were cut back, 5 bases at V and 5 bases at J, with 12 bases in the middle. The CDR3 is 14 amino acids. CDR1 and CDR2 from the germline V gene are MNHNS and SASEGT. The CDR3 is CASSIGTPTGELFF. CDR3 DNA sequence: TGTGCCAGCAGTATCGGGACTCCGACCGGGGAGCTGTTTTTT.

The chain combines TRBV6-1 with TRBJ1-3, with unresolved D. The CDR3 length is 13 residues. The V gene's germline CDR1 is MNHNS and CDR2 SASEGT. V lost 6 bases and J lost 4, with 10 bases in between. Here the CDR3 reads CASRATRGNTIYF. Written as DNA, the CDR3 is TGTGCCAGCAGGGCAACTCGAGGAAACACCATATATTTT.

The CDR3: CASSRDSGGVGTQYF. CDR3 nucleotides: TGTGCCAGCAGCCGGGACAGCGGGGGGGTTGGGACCCAGTACTTC. The chain has TRBV7-6 and TRBJ2-5, with TRBD2 matching over 10 bases. CDR3 length: 15 residues. In germline, CDR1 is SGHVS, CDR2 FNYEAQ. V lost 5 bases, J lost 7 bases, and 10 bases stayed unmatched.

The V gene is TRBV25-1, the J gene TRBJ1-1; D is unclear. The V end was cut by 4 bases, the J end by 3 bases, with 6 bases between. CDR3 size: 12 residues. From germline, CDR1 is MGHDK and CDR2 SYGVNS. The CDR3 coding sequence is TGTGCCAGCAGTGTCTGGGACACTGAAGCTTTCTTT. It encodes CASSVWDTEAFF.

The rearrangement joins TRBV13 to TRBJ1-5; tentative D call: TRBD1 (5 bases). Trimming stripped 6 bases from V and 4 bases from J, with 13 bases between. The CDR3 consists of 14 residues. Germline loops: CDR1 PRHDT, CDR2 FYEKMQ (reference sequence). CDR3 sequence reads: CASSQGRGNQPQHF. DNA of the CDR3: TGTGCCAGCAGTCAAGGACGGGGGAATCAGCCCCAGCATTTT.

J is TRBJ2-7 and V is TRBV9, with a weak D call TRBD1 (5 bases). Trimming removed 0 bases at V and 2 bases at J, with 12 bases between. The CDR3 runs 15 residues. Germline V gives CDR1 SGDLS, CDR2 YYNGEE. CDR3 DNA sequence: TGTGCCAGCAGCGTAGGTAGGGGCGAAACCTACGAGCAGTACTTC. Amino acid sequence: CASSVGRGETYEQYF.

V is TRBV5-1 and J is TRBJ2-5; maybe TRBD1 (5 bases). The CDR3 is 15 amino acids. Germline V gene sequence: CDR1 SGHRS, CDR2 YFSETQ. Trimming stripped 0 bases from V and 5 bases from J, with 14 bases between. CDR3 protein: CASSLEGQGPETQYF. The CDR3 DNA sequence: TGCGCCAGCAGCTTGGAGGGCCAGGGTCCCGAGACCCAGTACTTC.

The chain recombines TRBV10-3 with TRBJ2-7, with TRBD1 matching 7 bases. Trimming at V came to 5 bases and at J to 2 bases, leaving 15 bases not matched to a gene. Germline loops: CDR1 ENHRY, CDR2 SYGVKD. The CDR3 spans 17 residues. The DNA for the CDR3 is TGTGCCATCAGTATGAGAACCCGGACAGGTTTGGCCTACGAGCAGTACTTC. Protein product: CAISMRTRTGLAYEQYF.

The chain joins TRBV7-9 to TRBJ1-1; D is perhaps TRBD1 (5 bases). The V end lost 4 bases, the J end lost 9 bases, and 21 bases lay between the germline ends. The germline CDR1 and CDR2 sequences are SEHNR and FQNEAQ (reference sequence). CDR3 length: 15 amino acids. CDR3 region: CASSSPGTFPLQAFF. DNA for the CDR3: TGTGCCAGCAGCTCCCCCGGGACTTTCCCTTTGCAAGCTTTCTTT.

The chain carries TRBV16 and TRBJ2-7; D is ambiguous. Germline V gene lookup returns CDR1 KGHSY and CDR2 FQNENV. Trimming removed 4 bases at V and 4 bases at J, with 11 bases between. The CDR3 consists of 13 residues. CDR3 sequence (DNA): TGTGCCAGCAGCCCTTACGTCCGGTACGAGCAGTACTTC. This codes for CASSPYVRYEQYF.

In DNA form, the CDR3 reads TGTGCCAGCAGAAATACGGGATCTGCGGTAGATACGCAGTATTTT. Protein sequence: CASRNTGSAVDTQYF. V and J are TRBV7-3 and TRBJ2-3; D may be TRBD2 (5 bases). Trimming shortened V by 6 bases and J by 5 bases, and 18 bases separated the two germline ends. This CDR3 spans 15 amino acids. The V gene's germline CDR1 is SGHTA and CDR2 FQGTGA.

The CDR3 loop is CASSPWLEETQYF. The CDR3 nucleotides read TGTGCCAGCAGCCCCTGGCTTGAAGAGACCCAGTACTTC. V usage is TRBV13 and J usage is TRBJ2-5; D not certain. The CDR3 has 13 amino acids. Between the trimmed V and J ends, which lost 5 bases and 3 bases, there was a span of 10 bases. Germline V CDR1 and CDR2: PRHDT, FYEKMQ (reference sequence).

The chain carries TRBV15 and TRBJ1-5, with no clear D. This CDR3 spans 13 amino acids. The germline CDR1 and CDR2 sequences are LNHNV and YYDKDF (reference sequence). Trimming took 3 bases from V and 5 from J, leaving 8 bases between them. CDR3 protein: CATSRGRYQPQHF. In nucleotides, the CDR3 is TGTGCCACCAGCAGGGGGAGGTATCAGCCCCAGCATTTT.

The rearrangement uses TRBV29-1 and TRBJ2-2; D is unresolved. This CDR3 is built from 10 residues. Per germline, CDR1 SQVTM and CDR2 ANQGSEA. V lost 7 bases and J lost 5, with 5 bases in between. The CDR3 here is CSGLTGELFF. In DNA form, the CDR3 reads TGCAGCGGCTTGACCGGGGAGCTGTTTTTT.